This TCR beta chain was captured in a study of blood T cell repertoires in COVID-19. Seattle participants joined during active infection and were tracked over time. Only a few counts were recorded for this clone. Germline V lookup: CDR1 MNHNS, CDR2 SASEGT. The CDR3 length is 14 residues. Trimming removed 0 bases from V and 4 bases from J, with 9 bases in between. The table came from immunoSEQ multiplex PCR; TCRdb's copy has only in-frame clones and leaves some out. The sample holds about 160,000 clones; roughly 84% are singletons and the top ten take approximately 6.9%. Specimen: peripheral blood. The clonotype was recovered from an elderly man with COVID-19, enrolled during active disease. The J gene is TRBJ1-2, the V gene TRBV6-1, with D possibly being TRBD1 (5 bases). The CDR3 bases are TGTGCCAGCAGTGAAGCGGGGACTACCTATGGCTACACCTTC. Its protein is CASSEAGTTYGYTF.